A selection of T cell receptor beta chains follows, all from one sample in a study of immune evolution from preneoplasia to lung adenocarcinoma. Measured with immunoSEQ multiplex PCR; TCRdb has only the in-frame clones, and not every one. This repertoire shows some 4,000 clones, 45% to 50% found once; its top ten account for 7% to 8%. Sequencing was carried out using FFPE normal lung tissue adjacent to the tumor. All receptors come from a person between 50 and 60 years old with lung adenocarcinoma. The CDR3 runs from the conserved cysteine through the conserved F or W. Fields, in order: D gene, J gene, V gene, clone size, CDR3 DNA, CDR3 protein. D genes are given only for firm matches. Clone sizes are given selectively: once, few, many, or a class where the clone is expanded.

D gene: -; J gene: TRBJ1-2; V gene: TRBV29-1; clone size: few; CDR3 DNA: TGCAGCGTCTACTCTAACTCCGCAGAGGGCTACACCTTC; CDR3 protein: CSVYSNSAEGYTF
D gene: -; J gene: TRBJ2-5; V gene: TRBV5-1; clone size: -; CDR3 DNA: TGCGCCAGCAGCTTTGGAGGTCGACAAGAAGAGACCCAGTACTTC; CDR3 protein: CASSFGGRQEETQYF
D gene: -; J gene: TRBJ1-5; V gene: TRBV2; clone size: once; CDR3 DNA: TGTGCCAGCAGTGCCAAGGTATCGCAGGGTCAGCCCCAGCATTTT; CDR3 protein: CASSAKVSQGQPQHF
D gene: -; J gene: TRBJ2-1; V gene: TRBV4-2; clone size: -; CDR3 DNA: TGTGCCAGCAGCCAAGATTACATGGCAGGGGCTGGGGAGCAGTTCTTC; CDR3 protein: CASSQDYMAGAGEQFF
D gene: -; J gene: TRBJ2-7; V gene: TRBV5-6; clone size: -; CDR3 DNA: TGTGCCAGCAGCTTGGTGAGTGTCGAGCAGTACTTC; CDR3 protein: CASSLVSVEQYF
D gene: TRBD1; J gene: TRBJ1-5; V gene: TRBV10-3; clone size: -; CDR3 DNA: TGTGCCACTAAAGGACAGGGGAGACAGCCCCAGCATTTT; CDR3 protein: CATKGQGRQPQHF
D gene: -; J gene: TRBJ1-1; V gene: TRBV6-1; clone size: once; CDR3 DNA: TGTGCCAGCAGTGAAATCCGCGGGAGGAACACTGAAGCTTTCTTT; CDR3 protein: CASSEIRGRNTEAFF
D gene: TRBD1; J gene: TRBJ2-1; V gene: TRBV28; clone size: -; CDR3 DNA: TGTGCCAGCAATTTCCGGGACAGGGCCTACAATGAGCAGTTCTTC; CDR3 protein: CASNFRDRAYNEQFF
D gene: -; J gene: TRBJ2-1; V gene: TRBV5-6; clone size: -; CDR3 DNA: TGTGCCAGCAGCTTGGGAGGGGGGGTCTACAATGAGCAGTTCTTC; CDR3 protein: CASSLGGGVYNEQFF
D gene: -; J gene: TRBJ1-4; V gene: TRBV2; clone size: -; CDR3 DNA: TGTGCCAGCAACCGGGCCCTTAATGAAAAACTGTTTTTT; CDR3 protein: CASNRALNEKLFF
D gene: TRBD2; J gene: TRBJ2-7; V gene: TRBV6-1; clone size: -; CDR3 DNA: TGTGCCAGCAGTGAATCCCTGGGACTACAGTACGAGCAGTACTTC; CDR3 protein: CASSESLGLQYEQYF
D gene: -; J gene: TRBJ1-6; V gene: TRBV6-5; clone size: few; CDR3 DNA: TGTGCCAGCATGCCAAGCCCCCATAATTCACCCCTCCACTTT; CDR3 protein: CASMPSPHNSPLHF
D gene: TRBD1; J gene: TRBJ1-1; V gene: TRBV5-1; clone size: few; CDR3 DNA: TGCGCCAGCAGCTTTCTTGACAGGGAGACTGAAGCTTTCTTT; CDR3 protein: CASSFLDRETEAFF
D gene: TRBD1; J gene: TRBJ1-2; V gene: TRBV29-1; clone size: -; CDR3 DNA: TGCAGCGTTGGGGCGGGACAGGGGCCCCTAGGAGGCTACACCTTC; CDR3 protein: CSVGAGQGPLGGYTF
D gene: -; J gene: TRBJ2-1; V gene: TRBV30; clone size: few; CDR3 DNA: TGTGCCTGGAAACAACAGGGCTTGGTGTACAATGAGCAGTTCTTC; CDR3 protein: CAWKQQGLVYNEQFF
D gene: -; J gene: TRBJ1-1; V gene: TRBV10-3; clone size: -; CDR3 DNA: TGTGCCATCAGTTCCCAAGGGGGGGCGAGGACTGAAGCTTTCTTT; CDR3 protein: CAISSQGGARTEAFF
D gene: -; J gene: TRBJ2-5; V gene: TRBV4-1; clone size: -; CDR3 DNA: TGCGCCAGCAGCCAAGATTTTGGCACGGAGGGGGAGACCCAGTACTTC; CDR3 protein: CASSQDFGTEGETQYF
D gene: TRBD1; J gene: TRBJ2-7; V gene: TRBV11-2; clone size: -; CDR3 DNA: TGTGCCAGCAGCTTAGTAAGGACAGGGACTTTTGAGGAGCAGTACTTC; CDR3 protein: CASSLVRTGTFEEQYF
D gene: -; J gene: TRBJ2-5; V gene: TRBV29-1; clone size: -; CDR3 DNA: TGCGGGTGGTCCGAGGCGCTCCGAGGAGAGACCCAGTACTTC; CDR3 protein: CGWSEALRGETQYF
D gene: -; J gene: TRBJ1-2; V gene: TRBV7-9; clone size: -; CDR3 DNA: TGTGCCAGCAGCTTAGGAACGAGGCAGAACTATGGCTACACCTTC; CDR3 protein: CASSLGTRQNYGYTF
D gene: -; J gene: TRBJ1-2; V gene: TRBV4-2; clone size: -; CDR3 DNA: TGTGCCAGCAGCCAAGAATACCAGGTCCGCACTGGGGGCTACACCTTC; CDR3 protein: CASSQEYQVRTGGYTF
D gene: TRBD1; J gene: TRBJ1-1; V gene: TRBV5-4; clone size: -; CDR3 DNA: TGTGCCAGCAGCTCGGGACAGCCAAACACTGAAGCTTTCTTT; CDR3 protein: CASSSGQPNTEAFF
D gene: TRBD1; J gene: TRBJ2-7; V gene: TRBV2; clone size: -; CDR3 DNA: TGTGCCAGCAGATCAACACCGTGGGGACAGGGAAACGAGCAGTACTTC; CDR3 protein: CASRSTPWGQGNEQYF
D gene: -; J gene: TRBJ2-7; V gene: TRBV2; clone size: few; CDR3 DNA: TGTGCCAGCAGTGATGAGGGCCCCGTCGAGCAGTACTTC; CDR3 protein: CASSDEGPVEQYF
D gene: -; J gene: TRBJ2-7; V gene: TRBV28; clone size: few; CDR3 DNA: TGTGCCAGCAGCTCCCACTTTTATGACAGCTCCTACGAGCAGTACTTC; CDR3 protein: CASSSHFYDSSYEQYF
D gene: -; J gene: TRBJ1-4; V gene: TRBV28; clone size: once; CDR3 DNA: TGTGCCAGCAGTCCCCCCCGGGGAAAACTGTTTTTT; CDR3 protein: CASSPPRGKLFF
D gene: -; J gene: TRBJ1-1; V gene: TRBV28; clone size: -; CDR3 DNA: TGTGCCAGCAGTTCCCCTTTCCGAGGGGCGAACACTGAAGCTTTCTTT; CDR3 protein: CASSSPFRGANTEAFF
D gene: -; J gene: TRBJ2-5; V gene: TRBV5-4; clone size: -; CDR3 DNA: TGTGCCAGCAGCCCCGCGGACCAAGAGACCCAGTACTTC; CDR3 protein: CASSPADQETQYF
D gene: -; J gene: TRBJ1-2; V gene: TRBV5-5; clone size: -; CDR3 DNA: TGTGCCAGCAGCTCGGCCGGTAACTATGGCTACACCTTC; CDR3 protein: CASSSAGNYGYTF
D gene: -; J gene: TRBJ1-1; V gene: TRBV30; clone size: -; CDR3 DNA: TGTGCCTGGAGTCCCCTGGGTCGGGGCGAGACTGAAGCTTTCTTT; CDR3 protein: CAWSPLGRGETEAFF
D gene: -; J gene: TRBJ1-1; V gene: TRBV13; clone size: few; CDR3 DNA: TGTGCCAGCAGCTTCTTCATGAACACTGAAGCTTTCTTT; CDR3 protein: CASSFFMNTEAFF
D gene: TRBD2; J gene: TRBJ2-1; V gene: TRBV28; clone size: few; CDR3 DNA: TGTGCCATCCACCGACTAGCGGGAGGGAATGAGCAGTTCTTC; CDR3 protein: CAIHRLAGGNEQFF
D gene: TRBD2; J gene: TRBJ2-1; V gene: TRBV19; clone size: once; CDR3 DNA: TGTGCCAGTAGCCCCCGTAGCGGGGGGCCCTACAATGAGCAGTTCTTC; CDR3 protein: CASSPRSGGPYNEQFF